These T cell receptor beta chains were read from a single sample in a study of T cell repertoires in cytomegalovirus infection. In TCRdb, the reads were re-called with MiXCR into one record per CDR3 protein. Of roughly 600,000 distinct CDR3 sequences detected, 24% appear once; the ten largest clones hold 8%. Sequenced sample: CD8+ T cells from PBMCs. The receptor set was obtained from a human donor in good health (CMV status not recorded). Some clones in this sample may be carry-over from other donors' samples. Each CDR3 is given with its conserved first and last residue. Fields, in order: V gene, CDR3 protein.

v_call: TRBV14; cdr3_aa: CASSQGANQPQHF
v_call: TRBV2; cdr3_aa: CASRGRLTYQETQYF
v_call: TRBV28; cdr3_aa: CASSSLAGDTTDTQYF
v_call: TRBV20-1; cdr3_aa: CSARVSDFHYGYTF
v_call: TRBV7-8; cdr3_aa: CASSPVSGYNEQFF
v_call: TRBV10-3; cdr3_aa: CAIEEGVGRYGYTF
v_call: TRBV7-9; cdr3_aa: CASSLDWGWDTQYF
v_call: TRBV7-9; cdr3_aa: CASSPSGVDRAYNEQFF
v_call: TRBV7-2; cdr3_aa: CASSSDRGYQPQHF
v_call: TRBV15; cdr3_aa: CATSREGGDVLFLGTGELFF
v_call: TRBV7-2; cdr3_aa: CASSWTASYGYTF
v_call: TRBV5-6; cdr3_aa: CASGPTYPGEQFF
v_call: TRBV7-9; cdr3_aa: CASSLSSGADYGYTF
v_call: TRBV7-9; cdr3_aa: CASSFPGRSYNEQFF
v_call: TRBV7-2; cdr3_aa: CASSERGWSYNEQFF
v_call: TRBV10-3; cdr3_aa: CAISVTSGGAETQYF
v_call: TRBV7-9; cdr3_aa: CASSPLGTPTAEAFF
v_call: TRBV29-1; cdr3_aa: CSVQGANGYTF
v_call: TRBV25-1; cdr3_aa: CASSERRRDNVLTF
v_call: TRBV7-8; cdr3_aa: CASSLGDLYNEQFF
v_call: TRBV7-6; cdr3_aa: CASSTPVERSDTGELFF
v_call: TRBV11-2; cdr3_aa: CANSLVYRRLEEQFF
v_call: TRBV29-1; cdr3_aa: CSVDKVTYNEQFF
v_call: TRBV7-8; cdr3_aa: CASSLAAYPPGANVLTF
v_call: TRBV7-4; cdr3_aa: CASSSPLGPQHF
v_call: TRBV29-1; cdr3_aa: CSALGTGNTIYF
v_call: TRBV7-9; cdr3_aa: CASSPGTWEQYF
v_call: TRBV5-6; cdr3_aa: CASSPPYSSYNEQFF
v_call: TRBV28; cdr3_aa: CASSWEGAVWDTQYF
v_call: TRBV20-1; cdr3_aa: CSARDLSGGVDTQYF
v_call: TRBV6-5; cdr3_aa: CASSYSSLGDTEAFF
v_call: TRBV29-1; cdr3_aa: CSVGEKGVHTEAFF
v_call: TRBV29-1; cdr3_aa: CSVETGTSYGYTF
v_call: TRBV6-5; cdr3_aa: CASSYSTKVDEQYF
v_call: TRBV29-1; cdr3_aa: CSAGSGTSSYNEQFF
v_call: TRBV7-6; cdr3_aa: CASSQGLHTGELFF
v_call: TRBV29-1; cdr3_aa: CSVERITEAFF
v_call: TRBV7-6; cdr3_aa: CASMGGMTNYGYTF
v_call: TRBV29-1; cdr3_aa: CSVEDAASGAYNEQFF
v_call: TRBV7-3; cdr3_aa: CVSREGNTQYF
v_call: TRBV5-4; cdr3_aa: CASSTTGEVSPLHF
v_call: TRBV11-1; cdr3_aa: CASSLLDSEAFF
v_call: TRBV7-9; cdr3_aa: CASSGPAPLHF
v_call: TRBV19; cdr3_aa: CASSIALAGYEQYF
v_call: TRBV9; cdr3_aa: CASSVGGQGSQPQHF
v_call: TRBV6-5; cdr3_aa: CASSYQTGMELFF
v_call: TRBV20-1; cdr3_aa: CSFFTGDQETQYF